This TCR beta chain was sequenced for a study of shared clonotypes between healthy human individuals. The V end lost 4 bases, the J end lost 8 bases, and 20 bases lay between the germline ends. The germline gives CDR1 LNHDA, CDR2 SQIVND (reference sequence). The CDR3 has 15 amino acids. Some clones are missing from TCRdb's copy, which holds only in-frame ones; the method was immunoSEQ multiplex PCR. The sample includes about 520,000 clones, 60% to 80% of them seen just once. The rearrangement joins TRBV19 to TRBJ1-1, with D uncertain. The receptor's source is a woman aged 40 to 50 in good health. Some clones in this sample may be carry-over from other donors' samples. Material: PBMCs. This chain's CDR3 is CASSTLTGGSKEAFF. CDR3 in DNA: TGTGCCAGTAGTACGCTCACCGGTGGTTCAAAAGAAGCTTTCTTT.